Presented here are 27 T cell receptor beta chains from one specimen sequenced in a study of PD-1 blockade in classical Hodgkin lymphoma. TCRdb keeps only in-frame clones here, not all; method: immunoSEQ multiplex PCR. The sample yields some 39,000 clones, roughly 78% seen once. Time point specified: cycle 4 day 1 (C4D1), after more than 5 weeks of nivolumab. Every single patient, without exception, relapsed after autologous stem cell transplantation, and brentuximab vedotin exposure varied. The material was peripheral blood mononuclear cells (PBMCs), obtained before the fourth cycle of nivolumab. The receptors derive from a human donor with classical Hodgkin lymphoma.

The V gene is TRBV27, the J gene TRBJ2-7; no reliable D call. The CDR3 has 15 residues. Germline assignment: CDR1 MNHEY and CDR2 SMNVEV (reference sequence). The V end lost 7 bases, the J end lost 3 bases, and 19 bases lay between the germline ends. The CDR3: CASTPKAGDFYEQYF. In DNA form, the CDR3 reads TGTGCCAGCACCCCTAAGGCAGGTGATTTCTACGAGCAGTACTTC.

This clone was seen at least ten times. The V gene is TRBV4-2, the J gene TRBJ1-5; no reliable D call. Per the germline V gene, CDR1 is LGHNA and CDR2 is YNFKEQ. The CDR3 covers 15 residues. Deletions cut 1 base from V and 0 bases from J, with 7 bases between. CDR3 in amino acids: CASSQGRDSNQPQHF. CDR3 in DNA: TGTGCCAGCAGCCAAGGACGGGATAGCAATCAGCCCCAGCATTTT.

V gene TRBV19 combines with J gene TRBJ2-2, with D unresolved. In germline, CDR1 is LNHDA, CDR2 SQIVND (reference sequence). The CDR3 length is 14 residues. The V and J ends lost 4 bases and 7 bases respectively, with 13 bases between them. The CDR3 is CASSTTLQFGELFF. CDR3 bases: TGTGCCAGTAGTACGACTCTACAGTTCGGGGAGCTGTTTTTT.

V and J are TRBV27 and TRBJ2-4; TRBD2 is a possible D gene (5 bases). This CDR3 comprises 12 residues. The germline V gene encodes CDR1 MNHEY and CDR2 SMNVEV (reference sequence). V lost 4 bases and J 9 bases, leaving 10 bases between the germline ends. This CDR3 reads CASSYGAGIQYF. The CDR3, as DNA: TGTGCCAGCAGTTACGGCGCGGGCATTCAGTACTTC.

V and J are TRBV5-3 and TRBJ1-1, with no clear D. TRBV5-3 is an open reading frame whose function is uncertain. The CDR3 runs to 18 residues. Between the trimmed V and J ends, which lost 1 base and 1 base, there was a span of 20 bases. CDR3 in amino acids: CARSLREGMEGRNTEAFF. CDR3 sequence (DNA): TGTGCCAGAAGCTTGCGGGAGGGTATGGAGGGTAGGAACACTGAAGCTTTCTTT.

CDR3 in DNA: TGTGCCAGCAGCATTCAAGCGGGGCCCTACGAGCAGTACTTC. Its translation is CASSIQAGPYEQYF. The chain is built from TRBV9 and TRBJ2-7; 7 positions match TRBD2. The V and J ends lost 4 bases and 2 bases, in that order; junction bases with no gene match: 6. Germline CDR1 SGDLS, CDR2 YYNGEE. The length of the CDR3 is 14 residues.

The count of this clone is one. The chain uses TRBV7-9 and TRBJ1-1, with a possible D match to TRBD1 (5 bases). V lost 0 bases, J lost 3 bases, and 8 bases lay in between. The CDR3 spans 14 residues. In germline, CDR1 is SEHNR, CDR2 FQNEAQ (reference sequence). The CDR3 reads CASSLADTDTEAFF. In nucleotides, the CDR3 is TGTGCCAGCAGCTTAGCGGACACCGACACTGAAGCTTTCTTT.

The genes are TRBV10-3 and TRBJ1-4; maybe TRBD1 (6 bases). V lost 3 bases and J lost 1, with 12 bases in between. The germline CDR1 and CDR2 sequences are ENHRY and SYGVKD. This CDR3 has 16 residues. The CDR3 loop reads CAISDQQGQTNEKLFF. The CDR3 coding sequence is TGTGCCATCAGTGATCAACAGGGCCAAACTAATGAAAAACTGTTTTTT.

The CDR3 nucleotides read TGTGCCAGCAGTGAAGCCCGGACAGGGGATGGCTACACCTTC. Protein product: CASSEARTGDGYTF. This sequence joins TRBV2 and TRBJ1-2, with 9 bases that match TRBD1. CDR3 length equals 14 residues. V shed 0 bases and J 6 bases; nucleotides not matched to a gene: 2. Germline loops: CDR1 SNHLY, CDR2 FYNNEI.

The V gene is TRBV6-5, the J gene TRBJ2-2; D is ambiguous. The germline CDR1 and CDR2 sequences are MNHEY and SVGAGI. The CDR3 totals 14 residues. V shed 8 bases and J shed 7 bases, with 17 bases lying between them. The CDR3 DNA is TGTGCCAGCCAACGGGTCCCCGGCGGCGGGGAGCTGTTTTTT. This encodes CASQRVPGGGELFF.

The rearrangement uses TRBV11-3 and TRBJ1-4, with D uncertain. This CDR3 spans 15 amino acids. V was clipped by 6 bases and J by 2 bases, with 13 bases between them. Germline lookup yields CDR1 SGHNT and CDR2 YENEEA. The CDR3 sequence is CASSFNGVTNEKLFF. The CDR3 nucleotides are TGTGCCAGCAGTTTCAACGGAGTGACTAATGAAAAACTGTTTTTT.

The chain employs TRBV19 and TRBJ1-2, with D uncertain. CDR3 size: 14 residues. Trimming removed 5 bases from V and 2 bases from J, with 12 bases in between. The germline CDR1 and CDR2 sequences are LNHDA and SQIVND (reference sequence). The CDR3 DNA sequence: TGTGCCAGTAGTCCCTCCGGGCAGAACTATGGCTACACCTTC. Translating gives CASSPSGQNYGYTF. Full variable domain (missing parts from reference TRBV19 and TRBJ1-2): DGGITQSPKYLFRKEGQNVTLSCEQNLNHDAMYWYRQDPGQGLRLIYYSQIVNDFQKGDIAEGYSVSREKKESFPLTVTSAQKNPTAFYLCASSPSGQNYGYTFGSGTRLTVV.

The chain links TRBV19 to TRBJ2-7; 8 nucleotides match TRBD1. V lost 5 bases and J lost 4; bases outside the gene matches: 7. Germline assignment: CDR1 LNHDA and CDR2 SQIVND (reference sequence). The CDR3 has 14 residues. The CDR3 is CASSATGVGYEQYF. The CDR3 DNA reads as TGTGCCAGTAGTGCGACAGGGGTTGGGTACGAGCAGTACTTC.

V is TRBV7-2 and J is TRBJ2-3; D is uncertain. Germline V lookup: CDR1 SGHTA, CDR2 FQGNSA. V shed 3 bases and J shed 6 bases, with 7 bases lying between them. This CDR3 spans 12 amino acids. CDR3 residues: CASSFSEDTQYF. CDR3 nucleotide sequence: TGTGCCAGCAGCTTCAGCGAGGATACGCAGTATTTT.

CDR3 sequence (DNA): TGTGCCAGCAGTTTATCAGGGAGCCAGCCCCAGCATTTT. It yields the protein CASSLSGSQPQHF. The gene calls are TRBV28 and TRBJ1-5; weak D call: TRBD1 (5 bases). Germline assignment: CDR1 MDHEN and CDR2 SYDVKM. This CDR3 is 13 amino acids long. With 1 base removed from V and 7 bases from J, the gap between germline ends came to 8 bases.

The chain employs TRBV7-9 and TRBJ2-3, with 7 bases matching TRBD2. V lost 3 bases, J lost 8 bases, and 5 bases stayed unmatched. In germline, CDR1 is SEHNR, CDR2 FQNEAQ (reference sequence). The CDR3 loop spans 13 amino acids. The chain's CDR3 is CASSFSPGGTQYF. The CDR3 DNA reads TGTGCCAGCAGCTTTAGTCCGGGAGGTACGCAGTATTTT.

This chain connects TRBV19 to TRBJ1-2; 9 positions match TRBD1. In germline, CDR1 is LNHDA, CDR2 SQIVND (reference sequence). The CDR3 runs to 15 residues. V trimming: 4 bases; J trimming: 4 bases; junction bases outside the gene matches: 7. CDR3 bases: TGTGCCAGTAGTACTTTACAGGGGGCGGGCTATGGCTACACCTTC. This gives the protein CASSTLQGAGYGYTF.

The chain uses TRBV10-1 and TRBJ2-7; weak D call: TRBD1 (5 bases). Between the trimmed V and J ends, which lost 2 bases and 3 bases, there was a span of 8 bases. CDR1 and CDR2 from the germline V gene are WNHNN and SYGVQD (reference sequence). This CDR3 comprises 13 residues. CDR3 region: CASSETRGYEQYF. The CDR3 DNA is TGCGCCAGCAGTGAGACAAGGGGCTACGAGCAGTACTTC.

V usage is TRBV7-2 and J usage is TRBJ1-2; D ambiguous. CDR3 length equals 13 residues. Germline assignment: CDR1 SGHTA and CDR2 FQGNSA. V was cut by 4 bases and J by 1 base, with 7 bases left in between. CDR3 loop: CASSSDGNYGYTF. DNA of the CDR3: TGTGCCAGCAGCTCAGACGGTAACTATGGCTACACCTTC. The entire variable domain, with the rest obtained from reference TRBV7-2 and TRBJ1-2, is as follows: GAGVSQSPSNKVTEKGKDVELRCDPISGHTALYWYRQSLGQGLEFLIYFQGNSAPDKSGLPSDRFSAERTGGSVSTLTIQRTQQEDSAVYLCASSSDGNYGYTFGSGTRLTVV.

This clone has more than one count but fewer than ten. J is TRBJ2-1 and V is TRBV19; no firm D call. V gave up 5 bases and J gave up 10 bases, with 9 bases separating them. From germline, CDR1 is LNHDA and CDR2 SQIVND (reference sequence). The CDR3 has 11 amino acids. This CDR3 reads CASSLYVEQFF. In DNA, the CDR3 is TGTGCCAGTAGTCTTTATGTGGAGCAGTTCTTC.

A single count supports this clone. The V and J genes are TRBV7-9 and TRBJ2-7; 10 nucleotides match TRBD1. The CDR3 sequence is 15 residues long. Germline V gene lookup returns CDR1 SEHNR and CDR2 FQNEAQ (reference sequence). J lost 4 bases, V lost 5 bases, and 8 bases had no gene match. The CDR3 nucleotides read TGTGCCAGCAGCCAAGGTTGGGGACAGGGGTACGAGCAGTACTTC. This gives the protein CASSQGWGQGYEQYF.

This clone was counted once. The chain employs TRBV25-1 and TRBJ2-7; no firm D call. V lost 1 base to trimming and J lost 0 bases, with 7 bases between them. CDR3 length: 14 amino acids. Per germline, CDR1 MGHDK and CDR2 SYGVNS. CDR3 sequence reads: CASSESRFSYEQYF. Here the CDR3 DNA reads TGTGCCAGCAGTGAATCACGGTTCTCCTACGAGCAGTACTTC.

Here the CDR3 reads CASGNTGYGYTF. As DNA, the CDR3 is TGCGCCAGCGGAAATACGGGTTATGGCTACACCTTC. The rearrangement joins TRBV5-1 to TRBJ1-2, with D unclear. CDR1 is SGHRS and CDR2 is YFSETQ in the germline V gene. Trimming shortened V by 7 bases and J by 5 bases, and 12 bases separated the two germline ends. This CDR3 spans 12 amino acids.

The V gene is TRBV6-5, the J gene TRBJ1-6; the D gene is possibly TRBD1 (5 bases). V lost 3 bases and J 10 bases, leaving 16 bases between the germline ends. Germline assignment: CDR1 MNHEY and CDR2 SVGAGI. The CDR3 length is 15 residues. CDR3: CASSYRRGEESPLHF. CDR3 bases: TGTGCCAGCAGTTATAGGAGAGGGGAAGAATCACCCCTCCACTTT.

This clone was counted many times. The chain carries TRBV10-3 and TRBJ2-1; D unresolved. Germline CDR1 is ENHRY and CDR2 is SYGVKD. Trimming pared 1 base from V and 10 bases from J, leaving 14 bases between. CDR3 length: 14 residues. CDR3 bases: TGTGCCATCAGTGAGTGGAACTCGAGAGGCGAGCAGTTCTTC. Translated, it gives CAISEWNSRGEQFF.

The V call is TRBV6-6, the J call TRBJ1-1; no definite D call. V was pared by 5 bases and J by 1 base, with 8 bases between. The length of the CDR3 is 13 residues. CDR1 MNHNY and CDR2 SVGAGI come from the germline V gene (reference sequence). This chain's CDR3 is CASSRTGNTEAFF. The CDR3, as DNA: TGTGCCAGCAGTAGGACGGGGAACACTGAAGCTTTCTTT.

This chain connects TRBV6-1 to TRBJ1-5; D is unclear. The CDR3 runs 13 residues. V lost 5 bases and J 1 base, leaving 6 bases between the germline ends. Germline V gene lookup returns CDR1 MNHNS and CDR2 SASEGT. The CDR3 is CASSWESNQPQHF. In DNA form, the CDR3 reads TGTGCCAGCAGTTGGGAGAGCAATCAGCCCCAGCATTTT.